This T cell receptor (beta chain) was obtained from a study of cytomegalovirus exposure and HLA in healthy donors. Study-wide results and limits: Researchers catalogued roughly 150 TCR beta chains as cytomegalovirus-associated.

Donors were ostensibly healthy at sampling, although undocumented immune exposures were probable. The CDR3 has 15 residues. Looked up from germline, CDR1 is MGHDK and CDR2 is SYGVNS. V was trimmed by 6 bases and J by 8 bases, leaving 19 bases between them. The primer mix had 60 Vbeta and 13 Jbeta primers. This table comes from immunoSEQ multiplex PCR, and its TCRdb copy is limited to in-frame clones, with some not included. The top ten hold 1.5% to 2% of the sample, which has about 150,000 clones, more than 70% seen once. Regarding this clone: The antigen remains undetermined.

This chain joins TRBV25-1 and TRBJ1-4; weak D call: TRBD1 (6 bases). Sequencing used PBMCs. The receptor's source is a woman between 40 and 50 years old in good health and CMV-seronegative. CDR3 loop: CASSDLRGMGEKLFF. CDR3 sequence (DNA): TGTGCCAGCAGCGACCTCAGGGGAATGGGGGAAAAACTGTTTTTT.